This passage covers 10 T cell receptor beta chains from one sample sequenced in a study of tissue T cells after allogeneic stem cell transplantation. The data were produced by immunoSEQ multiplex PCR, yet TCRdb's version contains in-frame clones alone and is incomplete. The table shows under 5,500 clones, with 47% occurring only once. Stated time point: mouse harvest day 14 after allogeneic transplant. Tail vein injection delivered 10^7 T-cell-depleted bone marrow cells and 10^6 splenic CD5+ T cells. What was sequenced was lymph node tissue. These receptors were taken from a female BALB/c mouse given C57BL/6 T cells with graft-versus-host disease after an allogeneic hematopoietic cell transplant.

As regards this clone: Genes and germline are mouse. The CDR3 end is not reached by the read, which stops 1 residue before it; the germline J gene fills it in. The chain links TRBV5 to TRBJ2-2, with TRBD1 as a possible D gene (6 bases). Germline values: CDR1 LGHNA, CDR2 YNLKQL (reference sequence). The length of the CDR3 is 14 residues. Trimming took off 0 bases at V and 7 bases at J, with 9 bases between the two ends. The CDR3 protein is CASSQEQGGGQLYF. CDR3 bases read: TGTGCCAGCAGCCAAGAACAGGGAGGCGGGCAGCTCTAC.

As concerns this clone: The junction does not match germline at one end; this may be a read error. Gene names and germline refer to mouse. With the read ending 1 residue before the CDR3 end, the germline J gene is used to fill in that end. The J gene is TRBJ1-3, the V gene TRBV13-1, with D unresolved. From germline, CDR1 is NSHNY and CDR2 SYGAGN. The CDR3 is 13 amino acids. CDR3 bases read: TGTGCCAGCGGTGAGGGTTCTGGAAATACGCTCTAT. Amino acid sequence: CASGEGSGNTLY. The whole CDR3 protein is CASGEGSGNTLYF.

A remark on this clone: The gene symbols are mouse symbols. Here the CDR3 reads CASSPRTGLYAEQFF. CDR3 bases read: TGTGCCAGCAGTCCCCGGACTGGTCTCTATGCTGAGCAGTTC. The V and J genes are TRBV26 and TRBJ2-1; TRBD2 aligns across 7 bases. The read is 1 residue too short to cover the CDR3 end, so that end is filled in from the germline J gene. The V gene end was trimmed by 4 bases and the J gene end by 3 bases; junction bases not matched to a gene: 6. Looked up from germline, CDR1 is KGHPV and CDR2 is FQNQEV (reference sequence). CDR3 size: 15 residues.

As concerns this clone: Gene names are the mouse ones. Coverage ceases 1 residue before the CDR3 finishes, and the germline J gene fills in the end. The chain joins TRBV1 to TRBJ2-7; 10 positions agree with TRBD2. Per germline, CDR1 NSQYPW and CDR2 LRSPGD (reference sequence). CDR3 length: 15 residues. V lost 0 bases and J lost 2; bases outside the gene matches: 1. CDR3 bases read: TGCACCTGCAGTGCAGACTGGGGGGGCGCCTATGAACAGTAC. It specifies CTCSADWGGAYEQY. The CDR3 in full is CTCSADWGGAYEQYF.

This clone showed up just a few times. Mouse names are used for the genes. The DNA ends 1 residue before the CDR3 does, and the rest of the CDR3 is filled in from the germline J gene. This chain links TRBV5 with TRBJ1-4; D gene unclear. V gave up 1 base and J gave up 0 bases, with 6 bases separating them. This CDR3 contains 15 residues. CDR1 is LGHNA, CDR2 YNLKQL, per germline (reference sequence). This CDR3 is CASSQGHISNERLFF. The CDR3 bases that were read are TGTGCCAGCAGCCAAGGACACATTTCCAACGAAAGATTATTT.

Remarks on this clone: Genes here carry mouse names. CDR3 bases read: TGTGCCAGCAGTTTAGACAGTAGTGCAGAAACGCTGTAT. Protein product: CASSLDSSAETLY. The whole CDR3 protein is CASSLDSSAETLYF. The V gene is TRBV15, the J gene TRBJ2-3, with D hard to call. From the germline J gene comes the end of the CDR3, since the read stops 1 residue before it. The CDR3 has 14 residues. Trimming left V 1 base short and J 0 bases short, with 5 bases between. Per the germline V gene, CDR1 is SGHND and CDR2 is FRSKSL.

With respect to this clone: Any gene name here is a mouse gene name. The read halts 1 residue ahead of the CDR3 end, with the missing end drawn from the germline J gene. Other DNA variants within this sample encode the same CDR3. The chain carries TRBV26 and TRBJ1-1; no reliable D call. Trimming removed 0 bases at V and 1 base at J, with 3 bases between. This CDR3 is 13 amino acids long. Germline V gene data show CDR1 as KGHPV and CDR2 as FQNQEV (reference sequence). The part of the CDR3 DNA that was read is TGTGCCAGCAGTCTGTCTGGAAACACAGAAGTCTTC. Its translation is CASSLSGNTEVF. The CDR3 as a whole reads CASSLSGNTEVFF.

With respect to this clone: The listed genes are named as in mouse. CDR3 in amino acids: CASSADRGLDTQYF. The sequenced part of the CDR3 DNA is TGTGCCAGCAGTGCCGACAGGGGGCTAGACACCCAGTAC. The genes are TRBV13-1 and TRBJ2-5; TRBD1 matches 10 bases. The CDR3 end is not reached by the read, which stops 1 residue before it; the germline J gene fills it in. V lost 3 bases and J lost 5; bases outside the gene matches: 3. Germline loops: CDR1 NSHNY, CDR2 SYGAGN. This CDR3 is 14 amino acids long.

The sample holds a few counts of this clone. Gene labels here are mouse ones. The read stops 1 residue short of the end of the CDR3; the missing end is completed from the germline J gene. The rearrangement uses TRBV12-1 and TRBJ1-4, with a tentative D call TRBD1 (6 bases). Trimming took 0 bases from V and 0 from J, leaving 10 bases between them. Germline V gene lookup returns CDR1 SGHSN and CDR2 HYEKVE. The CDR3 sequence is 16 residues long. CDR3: CASSLGQLISNERLFF. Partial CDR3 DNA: TGTGCCAGCTCTCTCGGACAGTTAATTTCCAACGAAAGATTATTT.

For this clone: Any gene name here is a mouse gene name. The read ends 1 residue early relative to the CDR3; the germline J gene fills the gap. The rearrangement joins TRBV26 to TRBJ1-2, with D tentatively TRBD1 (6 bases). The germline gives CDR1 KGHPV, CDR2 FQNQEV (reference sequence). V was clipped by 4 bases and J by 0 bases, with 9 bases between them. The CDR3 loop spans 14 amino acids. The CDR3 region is CASSPGTSNSDYTF. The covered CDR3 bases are TGTGCCAGCAGTCCCGGGACATCAAACTCCGACTACACC.